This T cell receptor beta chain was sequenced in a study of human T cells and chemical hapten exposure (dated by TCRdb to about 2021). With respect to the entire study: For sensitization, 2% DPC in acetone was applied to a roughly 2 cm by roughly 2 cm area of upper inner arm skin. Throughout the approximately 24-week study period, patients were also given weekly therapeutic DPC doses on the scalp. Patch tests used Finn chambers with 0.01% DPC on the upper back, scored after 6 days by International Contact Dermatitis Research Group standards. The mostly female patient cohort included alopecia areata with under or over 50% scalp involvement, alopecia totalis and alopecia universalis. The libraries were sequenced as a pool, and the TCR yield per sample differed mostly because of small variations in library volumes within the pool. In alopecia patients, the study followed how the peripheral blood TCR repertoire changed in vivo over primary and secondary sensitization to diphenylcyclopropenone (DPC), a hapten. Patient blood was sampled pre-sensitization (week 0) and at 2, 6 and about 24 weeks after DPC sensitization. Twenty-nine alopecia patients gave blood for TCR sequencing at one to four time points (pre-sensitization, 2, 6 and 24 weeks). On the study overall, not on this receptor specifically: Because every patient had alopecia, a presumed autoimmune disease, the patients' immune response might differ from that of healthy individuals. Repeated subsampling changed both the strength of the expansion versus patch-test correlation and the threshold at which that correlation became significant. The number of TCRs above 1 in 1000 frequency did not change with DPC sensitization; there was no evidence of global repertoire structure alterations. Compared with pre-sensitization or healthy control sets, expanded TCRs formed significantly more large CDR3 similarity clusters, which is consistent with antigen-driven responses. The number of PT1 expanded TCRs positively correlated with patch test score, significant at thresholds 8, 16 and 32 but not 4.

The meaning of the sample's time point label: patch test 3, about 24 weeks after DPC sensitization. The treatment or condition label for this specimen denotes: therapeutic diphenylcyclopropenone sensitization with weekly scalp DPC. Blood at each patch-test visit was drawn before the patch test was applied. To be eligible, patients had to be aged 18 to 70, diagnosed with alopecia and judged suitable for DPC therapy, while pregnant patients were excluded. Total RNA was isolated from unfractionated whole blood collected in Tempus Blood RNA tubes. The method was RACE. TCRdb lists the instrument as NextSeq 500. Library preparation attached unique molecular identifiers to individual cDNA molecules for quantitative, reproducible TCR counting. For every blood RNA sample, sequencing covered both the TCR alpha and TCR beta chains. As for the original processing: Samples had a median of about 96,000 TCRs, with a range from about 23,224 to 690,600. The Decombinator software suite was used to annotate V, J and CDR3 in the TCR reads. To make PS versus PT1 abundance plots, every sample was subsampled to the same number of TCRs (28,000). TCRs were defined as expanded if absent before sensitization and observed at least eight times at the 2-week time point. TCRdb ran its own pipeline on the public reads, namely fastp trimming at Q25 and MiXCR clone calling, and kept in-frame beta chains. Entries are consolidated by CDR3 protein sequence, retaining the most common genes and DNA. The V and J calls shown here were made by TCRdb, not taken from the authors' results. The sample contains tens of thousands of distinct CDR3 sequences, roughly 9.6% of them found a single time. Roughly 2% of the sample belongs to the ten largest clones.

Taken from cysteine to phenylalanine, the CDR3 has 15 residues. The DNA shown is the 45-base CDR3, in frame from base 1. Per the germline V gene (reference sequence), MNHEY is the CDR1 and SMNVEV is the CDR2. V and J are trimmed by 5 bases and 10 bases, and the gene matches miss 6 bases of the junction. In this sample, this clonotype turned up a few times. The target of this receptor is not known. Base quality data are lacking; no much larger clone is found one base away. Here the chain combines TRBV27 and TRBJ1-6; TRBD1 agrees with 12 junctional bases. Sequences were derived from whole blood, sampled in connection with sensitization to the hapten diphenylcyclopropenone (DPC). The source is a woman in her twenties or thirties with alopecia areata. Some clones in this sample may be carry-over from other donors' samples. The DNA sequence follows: TGTGCCAGCAGTCCGGGACAGGGGGCGGCGTCACCCCTCCACTTT. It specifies CASSPGQGAASPLHF.